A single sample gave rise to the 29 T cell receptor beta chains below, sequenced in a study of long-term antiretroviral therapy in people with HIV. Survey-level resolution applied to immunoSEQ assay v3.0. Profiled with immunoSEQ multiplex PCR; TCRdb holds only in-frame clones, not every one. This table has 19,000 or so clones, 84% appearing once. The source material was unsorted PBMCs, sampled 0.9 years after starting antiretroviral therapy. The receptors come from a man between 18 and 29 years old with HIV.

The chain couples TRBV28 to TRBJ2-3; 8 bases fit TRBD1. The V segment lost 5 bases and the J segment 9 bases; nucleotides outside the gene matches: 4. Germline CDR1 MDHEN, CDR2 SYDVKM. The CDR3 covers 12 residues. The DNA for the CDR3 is TGTGCCAGCAGTCCCAGGGACAGGACGCAGTATTTT. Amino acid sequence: CASSPRDRTQYF.

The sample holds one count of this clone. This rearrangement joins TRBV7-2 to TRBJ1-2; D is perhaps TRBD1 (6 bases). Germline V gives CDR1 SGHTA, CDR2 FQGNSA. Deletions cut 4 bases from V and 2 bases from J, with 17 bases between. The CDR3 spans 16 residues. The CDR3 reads CASSSPGGGRNYGYTF. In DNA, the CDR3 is TGTGCCAGCAGCTCACCCGGAGGGGGACGAAACTATGGCTACACCTTC. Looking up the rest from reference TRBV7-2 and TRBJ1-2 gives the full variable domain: GAGVSQSPSNKVTEKGKDVELRCDPISGHTALYWYRQSLGQGLEFLIYFQGNSAPDKSGLPSDRFSAERTGGSVSTLTIQRTQQEDSAVYLCASSSPGGGRNYGYTFGSGTRLTVV.

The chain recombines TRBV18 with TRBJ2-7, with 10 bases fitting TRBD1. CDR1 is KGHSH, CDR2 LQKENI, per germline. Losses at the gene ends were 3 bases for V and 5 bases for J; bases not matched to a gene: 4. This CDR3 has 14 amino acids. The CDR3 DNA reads TGTGCCAGCTCACCGGGGACAGGGGACCACGAGCAGTACTTC. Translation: CASSPGTGDHEQYF.

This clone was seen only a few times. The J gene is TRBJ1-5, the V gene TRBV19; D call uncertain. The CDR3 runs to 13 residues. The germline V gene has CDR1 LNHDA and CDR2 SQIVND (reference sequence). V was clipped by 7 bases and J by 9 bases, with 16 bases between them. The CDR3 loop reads CASTITGWGPQHF. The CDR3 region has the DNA TGTGCCAGTACCATCACGGGGTGGGGGCCCCAGCATTTT. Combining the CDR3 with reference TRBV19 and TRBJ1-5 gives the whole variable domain DGGITQSPKYLFRKEGQNVTLSCEQNLNHDAMYWYRQDPGQGLRLIYYSQIVNDFQKGDIAEGYSVSREKKESFPLTVTSAQKNPTAFYLCASTITGWGPQHFGDGTRLSIL.

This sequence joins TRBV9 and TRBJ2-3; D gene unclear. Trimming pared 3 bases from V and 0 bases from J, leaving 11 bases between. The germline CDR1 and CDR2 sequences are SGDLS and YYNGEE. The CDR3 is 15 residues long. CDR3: CASSAQVTSTDTQYF. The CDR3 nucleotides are TGTGCCAGCAGCGCTCAGGTAACTAGCACAGATACGCAGTATTTT.

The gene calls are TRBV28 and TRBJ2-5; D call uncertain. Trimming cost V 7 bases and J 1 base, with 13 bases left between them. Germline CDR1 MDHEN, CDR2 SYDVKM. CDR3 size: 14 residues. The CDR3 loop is CASTWAGPQETQYF. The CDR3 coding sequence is TGTGCCAGCACCTGGGCCGGGCCCCAAGAGACCCAGTACTTC.

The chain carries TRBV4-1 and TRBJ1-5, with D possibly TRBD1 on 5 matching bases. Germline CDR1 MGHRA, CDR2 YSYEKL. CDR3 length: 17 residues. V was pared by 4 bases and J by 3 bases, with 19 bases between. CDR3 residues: CASSPSVYRDLNQPQHF. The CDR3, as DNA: TGCGCCAGCAGCCCCTCAGTATATCGGGACCTCAATCAGCCCCAGCATTTT.

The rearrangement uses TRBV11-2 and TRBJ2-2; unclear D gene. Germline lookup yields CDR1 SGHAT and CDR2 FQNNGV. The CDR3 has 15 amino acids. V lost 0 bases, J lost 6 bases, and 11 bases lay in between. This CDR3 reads CASSLDPVLAGELFF. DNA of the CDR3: TGTGCCAGCAGCTTAGATCCTGTTTTAGCCGGGGAGCTGTTTTTT. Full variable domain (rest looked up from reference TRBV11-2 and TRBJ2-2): EAGVAQSPRYKIIEKRQSVAFWCNPISGHATLYWYQQILGQGPKLLIQFQNNGVVDDSQLPKDRFSAERLKGVDSTLKIQPAKLEDSAVYLCASSLDPVLAGELFFGEGSRLTVL.

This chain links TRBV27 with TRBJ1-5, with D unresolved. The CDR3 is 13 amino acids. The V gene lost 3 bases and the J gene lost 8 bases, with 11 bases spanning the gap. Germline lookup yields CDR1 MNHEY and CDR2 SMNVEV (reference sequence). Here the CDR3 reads CASSFVGPEPQHF. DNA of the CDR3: TGTGCCAGCAGTTTTGTAGGCCCTGAGCCCCAGCATTTT.

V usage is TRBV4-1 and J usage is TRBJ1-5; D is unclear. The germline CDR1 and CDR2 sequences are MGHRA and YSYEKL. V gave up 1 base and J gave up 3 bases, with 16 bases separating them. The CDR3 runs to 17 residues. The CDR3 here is CASSQVDLGMFNQPQHF. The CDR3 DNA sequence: TGCGCCAGCAGCCAAGTTGATCTTGGGATGTTCAATCAGCCCCAGCATTTT.

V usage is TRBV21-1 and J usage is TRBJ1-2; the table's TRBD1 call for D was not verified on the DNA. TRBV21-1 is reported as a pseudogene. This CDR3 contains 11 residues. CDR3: CARGTDYGYTF. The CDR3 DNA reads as TGTGCCAGGGGGACAGATTATGGCTACACCTTC.

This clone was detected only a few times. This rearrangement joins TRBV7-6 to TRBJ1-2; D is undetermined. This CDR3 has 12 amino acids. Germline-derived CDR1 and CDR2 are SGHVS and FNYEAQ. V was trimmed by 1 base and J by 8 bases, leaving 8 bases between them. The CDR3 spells CASSLVTDGYTF. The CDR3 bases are TGTGCCAGCAGCTTAGTGACCGACGGCTACACCTTC.

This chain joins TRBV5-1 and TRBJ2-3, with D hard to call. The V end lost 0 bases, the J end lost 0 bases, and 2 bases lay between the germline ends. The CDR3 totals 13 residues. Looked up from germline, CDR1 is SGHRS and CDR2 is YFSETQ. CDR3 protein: CASSLDSTDTQYF. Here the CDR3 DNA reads TGCGCCAGCAGCTTGGACAGCACAGATACGCAGTATTTT.

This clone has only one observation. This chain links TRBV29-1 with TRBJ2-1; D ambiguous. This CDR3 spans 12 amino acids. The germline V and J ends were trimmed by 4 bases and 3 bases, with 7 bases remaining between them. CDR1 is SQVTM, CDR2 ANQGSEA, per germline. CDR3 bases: TGCAGCGTTGTTCCCAACTACAATGAGCAGTTCTTC. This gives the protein CSVVPNYNEQFF.

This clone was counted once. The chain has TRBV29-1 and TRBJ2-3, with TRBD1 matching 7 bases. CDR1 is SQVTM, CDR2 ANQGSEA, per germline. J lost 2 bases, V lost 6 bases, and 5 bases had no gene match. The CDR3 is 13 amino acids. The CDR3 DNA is TGCAGCGTGAGGGGACAGACCACAGATACGCAGTATTTT. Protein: CSVRGQTTDTQYF.

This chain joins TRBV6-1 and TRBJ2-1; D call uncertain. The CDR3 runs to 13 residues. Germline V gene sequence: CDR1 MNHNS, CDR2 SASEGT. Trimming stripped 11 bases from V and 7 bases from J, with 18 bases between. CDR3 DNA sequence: TGTGCCTCATGTACCGGCTCACCGAATGAGCAGTTCTTC. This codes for CASCTGSPNEQFF.

This CDR3 is CSVDRGGAKDNEQFF. In DNA, the CDR3 is TGCAGCGTCGATCGCGGGGGGGCTAAAGACAATGAGCAGTTCTTC. The rearrangement links TRBV29-1 to TRBJ2-1, with 9 bases identical to TRBD2. The V gene end was trimmed by 6 bases and the J gene end by 5 bases; junction bases not matched to a gene: 11. The germline V gene has CDR1 SQVTM and CDR2 ANQGSEA. This CDR3 is built from 15 residues.

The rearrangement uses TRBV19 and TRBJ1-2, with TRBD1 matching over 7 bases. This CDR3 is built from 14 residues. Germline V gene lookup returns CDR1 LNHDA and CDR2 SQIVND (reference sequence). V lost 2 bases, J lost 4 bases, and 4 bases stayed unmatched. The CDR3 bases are TGTGCCAGTAGTATATGGAGGGACAGCTATGGCTACACCTTC. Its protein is CASSIWRDSYGYTF.

The CDR3 reads CASSVGGAHIQYF. DNA of the CDR3: TGTGCCAGCAGCGTAGGAGGGGCTCACATTCAGTACTTC. This chain uses TRBV9 with TRBJ2-4, with D possibly called TRBD1 or TRBD2 (5 bases each). V was cut by 0 bases and J by 8 bases, with 9 bases left in between. CDR1 and CDR2 (germline): SGDLS, YYNGEE. This CDR3 comprises 13 residues.

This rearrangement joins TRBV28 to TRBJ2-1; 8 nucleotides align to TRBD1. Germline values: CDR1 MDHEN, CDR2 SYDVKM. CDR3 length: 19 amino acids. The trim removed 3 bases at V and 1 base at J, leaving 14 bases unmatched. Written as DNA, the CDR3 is TGTGCCAGCAGTTTTCCCCGAATCCGAGGACAGGGTTCCTACAATGAGCAGTTCTTC. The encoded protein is CASSFPRIRGQGSYNEQFF.

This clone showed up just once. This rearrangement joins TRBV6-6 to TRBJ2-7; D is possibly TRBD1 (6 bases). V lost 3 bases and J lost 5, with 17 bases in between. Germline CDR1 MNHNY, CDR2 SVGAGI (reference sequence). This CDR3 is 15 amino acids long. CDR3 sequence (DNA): TGTGCCAGCAGTTATGGGGGCGCAGGTGGGAACGAGCAGTACTTC. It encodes CASSYGGAGGNEQYF.

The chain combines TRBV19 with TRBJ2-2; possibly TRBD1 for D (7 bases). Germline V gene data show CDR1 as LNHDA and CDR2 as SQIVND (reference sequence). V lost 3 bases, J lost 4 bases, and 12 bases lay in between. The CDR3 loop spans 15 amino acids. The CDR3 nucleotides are TGTGCCAGTAGTATCCCAGGGGGAGGCACCGGGGAGCTGTTTTTT. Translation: CASSIPGGGTGELFF.

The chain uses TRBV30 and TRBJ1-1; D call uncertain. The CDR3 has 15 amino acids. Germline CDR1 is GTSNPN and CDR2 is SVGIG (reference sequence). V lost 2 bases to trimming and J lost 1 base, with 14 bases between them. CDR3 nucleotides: TGTGCCTGGAGTACCGAAACGACAAGGAACACTGAAGCTTTCTTT. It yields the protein CAWSTETTRNTEAFF.

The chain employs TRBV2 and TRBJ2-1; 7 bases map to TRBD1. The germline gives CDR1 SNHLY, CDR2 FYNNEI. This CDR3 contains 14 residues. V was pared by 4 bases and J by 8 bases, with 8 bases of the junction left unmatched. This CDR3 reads CASSGRTGNYEQFF. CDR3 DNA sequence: TGTGCCAGCAGTGGCAGGACAGGCAATTATGAGCAGTTCTTC.

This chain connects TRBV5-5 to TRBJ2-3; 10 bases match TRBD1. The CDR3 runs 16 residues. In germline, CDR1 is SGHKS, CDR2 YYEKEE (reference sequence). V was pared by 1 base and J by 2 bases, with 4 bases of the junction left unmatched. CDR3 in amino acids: CASSLTGTGDTDTQYF. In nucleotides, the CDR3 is TGTGCCAGCAGCTTGACCGGGACAGGGGACACAGATACGCAGTATTTT.

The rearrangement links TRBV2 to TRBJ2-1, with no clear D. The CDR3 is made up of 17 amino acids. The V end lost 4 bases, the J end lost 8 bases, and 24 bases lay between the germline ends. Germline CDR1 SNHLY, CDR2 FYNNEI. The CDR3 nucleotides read TGTGCCAGCAGTGCCACGCACCCTTCCCGCGCGGACCATGAGCAGTTCTTC. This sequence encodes CASSATHPSRADHEQFF.

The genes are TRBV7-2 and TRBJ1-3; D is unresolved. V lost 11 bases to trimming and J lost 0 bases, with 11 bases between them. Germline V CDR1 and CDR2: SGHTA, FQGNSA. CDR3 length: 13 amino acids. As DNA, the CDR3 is TGTGCCCACGGGCAAGGCTCTGGAAACACCATATATTTT. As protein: CAHGQGSGNTIYF.

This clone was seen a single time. DNA for the CDR3: TGTGCCAGCAGTCTACGACTCGGCAAAAACATTCAGTACTTC. Translated, it gives CASSLRLGKNIQYF. The J gene is TRBJ2-4, the V gene TRBV6-5; no clear D. The CDR3 has 14 residues. The germline V gene encodes CDR1 MNHEY and CDR2 SVGAGI. V was shortened by 5 bases and J by 3 bases, with 11 bases between the two germline ends.

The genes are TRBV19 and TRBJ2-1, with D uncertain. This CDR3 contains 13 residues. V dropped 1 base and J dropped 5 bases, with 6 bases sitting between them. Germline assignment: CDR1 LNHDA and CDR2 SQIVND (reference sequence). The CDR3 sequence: CASSIGTNNEQFF. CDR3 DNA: TGTGCCAGTAGTATAGGAACTAACAATGAGCAGTTCTTC.